The 22 T cell receptor beta chains below were found in one sample sequenced in a study of cytomegalovirus exposure and HLA in healthy donors. The PCR was carried out with 60 Vbeta primers and 13 Jbeta primers. Sequencing used immunoSEQ multiplex PCR; TCRdb keeps in-frame clones, though not all of them. Among about 200,000 clones listed, approximately 83% were seen once. The sequenced sample was PBMCs. The receptors shown here come from a girl aged 5 to 17 in good health and CMV-seronegative.

This sequence joins TRBV2 and TRBJ1-5; D not certain. With 4 bases removed from V and 2 bases from J, the gap between germline ends came to 3 bases. CDR3 length: 12 residues. The germline CDR1 and CDR2 sequences are SNHLY and FYNNEI. CDR3 loop: CASSVGNQPQHF. CDR3 sequence (DNA): TGTGCCAGCAGTGTCGGCAATCAGCCCCAGCATTTT.

There are a few counts of this clone. The chain links TRBV6-6 to TRBJ1-3; 9 bases agree with TRBD1. The CDR3 runs 14 residues. CDR1 and CDR2 from the germline V gene are MNHNY and SVGAGI (reference sequence). J was trimmed by 2 bases and V by 6 bases; bases with no gene match: 2. The CDR3 loop is CASSRDRAGNTIYF. CDR3 DNA sequence: TGTGCCAGCAGCCGGGACAGGGCTGGAAACACCATATATTTT.

This rearrangement joins TRBV30 to TRBJ1-2, with 7 bases aligning to TRBD1. Germline assignment: CDR1 GTSNPN and CDR2 SVGIG (reference sequence). CDR3 size: 12 residues. The J segment lost 4 bases and the V segment lost 7 bases, leaving 6 bases of the junction unmatched. The CDR3 protein is CASGRDSYGYTF. The CDR3 nucleotides read TGTGCCTCCGGCAGGGACAGCTATGGCTACACCTTC.

The rearrangement uses TRBV30 and TRBJ1-2; 7 bases fit TRBD1. V lost 3 bases, J lost 5 bases, and 6 bases stayed unmatched. The CDR3 has 13 amino acids. Germline V gene lookup returns CDR1 GTSNPN and CDR2 SVGIG (reference sequence). The CDR3 loop is CAWSTGTAYGYTF. The CDR3, as DNA: TGTGCCTGGAGCACCGGGACAGCTTATGGCTACACCTTC.

The rearrangement links TRBV27 to TRBJ2-7; 8 bases agree with TRBD2. The CDR3 runs 14 residues. Per germline, CDR1 MNHEY and CDR2 SMNVEV (reference sequence). Trimming took 2 bases from V and 7 from J; bases not matched to a gene: 7. DNA of the CDR3: TGTGCCAGCAGTTTACAAGCGGGAGTTGGTGAGCAGTACTTC. Translating gives CASSLQAGVGEQYF.

This chain joins TRBV19 and TRBJ1-6; 7 bases are shared with TRBD1. Per the germline V gene, CDR1 is LNHDA and CDR2 is SQIVND (reference sequence). This CDR3 has 15 amino acids. J was trimmed by 3 bases and V by 4 bases; bases with no gene match: 3. The CDR3 DNA follows: TGTGCCAGTAGTAGTTGGACAGGCTATAATTCACCCCTCCACTTT. Protein product: CASSSWTGYNSPLHF.

V is TRBV28 and J is TRBJ1-4; D is perhaps TRBD1 (6 bases). Trimming removed 2 bases from V and 0 bases from J, with 10 bases in between. Germline values: CDR1 MDHEN, CDR2 SYDVKM. The CDR3 has 16 residues. For the CDR3, the DNA is TGTGCCAGCAGTTTAAGGGGGGGGGCAACTAATGAAAAACTGTTTTTT. Residues: CASSLRGGATNEKLFF.

The genes are TRBV18 and TRBJ1-3; D remains unclear. The CDR3 runs to 15 residues. Germline V gene data show CDR1 as KGHSH and CDR2 as LQKENI. The V end was cut by 8 bases, the J end by 2 bases, with 16 bases between. DNA of the CDR3: TGTGCCAGCAGAGTAAGGGAGGAGGCTGGAAACACCATATATTTT. It is translated as CASRVREEAGNTIYF. The complete variable domain, with remaining parts taken from reference TRBV18 and TRBJ1-3, reads NAGVMQNPRHLVRRRGQEARLRCSPMKGHSHVYWYRQLPEEGLKFMVYLQKENIIDESGMPKERFSAEFPKEGPSILRIQQVVRGDSAAYFCASRVREEAGNTIYFGEGSWLTVV.

V gene TRBV5-1 combines with J gene TRBJ1-2; TRBD1 matches 7 bases. Looked up from germline, CDR1 is SGHRS and CDR2 is YFSETQ. The CDR3 is 15 amino acids. V shed 6 bases, J shed 5 bases, and the junction held 13 bases outside the gene matches. The CDR3 DNA is TGCGCCAGCACCACCGGGAACAGGGGTAGTTATGGCTACACCTTC. This encodes CASTTGNRGSYGYTF.

In its sample, this clone was seen a few times. The chain uses TRBV18 and TRBJ2-7; 12 nucleotides agree with TRBD2. Germline-derived CDR1 and CDR2 are KGHSH and LQKENI. The CDR3 sequence is 16 residues long. Trimming removed 1 base from V and 5 bases from J; junction bases left unmatched: 6. In DNA form, the CDR3 reads TGTGCCAGCTCACCACTAACTAGCGGGGGGTTCGACGAGCAGTACTTC. Its protein product is CASSPLTSGGFDEQYF.

The chain joins TRBV10-3 to TRBJ1-3; D is unclear. Germline V gene data show CDR1 as ENHRY and CDR2 as SYGVKD. CDR3 length: 14 amino acids. V was pared by 5 bases and J by 0 bases, with 8 bases between. The CDR3 reads CAISSESSGNTIYF. In nucleotides, the CDR3 is TGTGCCATCAGTTCCGAGAGCTCTGGAAACACCATATATTTT.

V usage is TRBV9 and J usage is TRBJ1-2; D might be TRBD1 (5 bases). The length of the CDR3 is 17 residues. Germline loops: CDR1 SGDLS, CDR2 YYNGEE. Trimming shortened V by 4 bases and J by 5 bases, and 24 bases separated the two germline ends. CDR3: CASSTSVMSGVGYGYTF. The CDR3 bases are TGTGCCAGCAGCACCTCAGTAATGTCGGGGGTTGGGTATGGCTACACCTTC. The variable domain in full, with the rest retrieved from reference TRBV9 and TRBJ1-2, is DSGVTQTPKHLITATGQRVTLRCSPRSGDLSVYWYQQSLDQGLQFLIQYYNGEERAKGNILERFSAQQFPDLHSELNLSSLELGDSALYFCASSTSVMSGVGYGYTFGSGTRLTVV.

The chain has TRBV5-1 and TRBJ2-1; 7 bases map to TRBD2. V was clipped by 0 bases and J by 9 bases; unmatched bases: 15. The CDR3 is 17 residues long. Looked up from germline, CDR1 is SGHRS and CDR2 is YFSETQ. CDR3 nucleotide sequence: TGCGCCAGCAGCTTGGGCACTAGCGCTAGAGGGGTACGTGAGCAGTTCTTC. It codes for CASSLGTSARGVREQFF.

The V gene is TRBV11-2, the J gene TRBJ2-7, with TRBD2 identical over 9 bases. This CDR3 is built from 15 residues. Trimming removed 2 bases from V and 11 bases from J; junction bases left unmatched: 13. Per germline, CDR1 SGHAT and CDR2 FQNNGV. The CDR3 spells CASSLRTAGGQREYF. In DNA form, the CDR3 reads TGTGCCAGCAGCTTACGTACAGCGGGGGGCCAACGGGAGTACTTC.

The chain recombines TRBV7-6 with TRBJ1-1, with 8 positions matching TRBD1. V lost 4 bases to trimming and J lost 7 bases; unmatched junction nucleotides: 5. The CDR3 is 13 amino acids. Germline-derived CDR1 and CDR2 are SGHVS and FNYEAQ. CDR3 in amino acids: CASSSDRAIEAFF. The DNA for the CDR3 is TGTGCCAGCAGCTCGGACAGGGCCATTGAAGCTTTCTTT.

J is TRBJ1-1 and V is TRBV14, with TRBD1 identical over 8 bases. The CDR3 covers 16 residues. In germline, CDR1 is SGHDN, CDR2 FVKESK. Trimming cost V 4 bases and J 0 bases; bases outside gene matches: 7. CDR3: CASSRTTGVLNTEAFF. In DNA, the CDR3 is TGTGCCAGCAGCCGAACGACAGGGGTATTGAACACTGAAGCTTTCTTT.

The chain employs TRBV11-2 and TRBJ2-7; 12 bases agree with TRBD1. Trimming removed 1 base from V and 7 bases from J; junction bases left unmatched: 5. The length of the CDR3 is 15 residues. Per germline, CDR1 SGHAT and CDR2 FQNNGV. CDR3 nucleotide sequence: TGTGCCAGCAGCTTAGGAGGGACAGGGGGCGGGGAGCAGTACTTC. Its translation: CASSLGGTGGGEQYF.

This CDR3 reads CASSVGPSGISYEQYF. CDR3 coding DNA: TGTGCCAGCAGCGTAGGTCCTAGCGGGATCTCCTACGAGCAGTACTTC. The chain carries TRBV9 and TRBJ2-7; 9 bases are a match to TRBD2. The CDR3 spans 16 residues. Germline-derived CDR1 and CDR2 are SGDLS and YYNGEE. The junction had 4 bases not matched to a gene; V was cut back by 0 bases and J by 0 bases.

The rearrangement links TRBV9 to TRBJ1-1, with 7 bases lining up with TRBD1. The junction had 4 bases not matched to a gene; V was cut back by 0 bases and J by 2 bases. The CDR3 has 15 amino acids. CDR1 SGDLS and CDR2 YYNGEE come from the germline V gene. The CDR3 here is CASSVAGQVNTEAFF. The CDR3, as DNA: TGTGCCAGCAGCGTAGCAGGACAGGTCAACACTGAAGCTTTCTTT.

The chain employs TRBV18 and TRBJ1-1; the D is unclear. V lost 4 bases, J lost 5 bases, and 11 bases lay in between. CDR3 size: 13 residues. Per the germline V gene, CDR1 is KGHSH and CDR2 is LQKENI. The CDR3 nucleotides are TGTGCCAGCTCACGACTCGAGGGAACTGAAGCTTTCTTT. Translation gives CASSRLEGTEAFF.

This clone showed up just once. The J gene is TRBJ2-5, the V gene TRBV28; 11 bases match TRBD2. The CDR3 is 19 amino acids. J was trimmed by 4 bases and V by 3 bases; bases with no gene match: 16. Germline V gene sequence: CDR1 MDHEN, CDR2 SYDVKM. The chain's CDR3 is CASSFMSLTSGILGETQYF. CDR3 nucleotide sequence: TGTGCCAGCAGTTTTATGTCCCTGACTAGCGGGATCTTGGGAGAGACCCAGTACTTC.

The V and J genes are TRBV7-9 and TRBJ2-3; 11 bases align to TRBD2. Per germline, CDR1 SEHNR and CDR2 FQNEAQ (reference sequence). CDR3 size: 17 residues. J gave up 4 bases and V 8 bases, and 14 bases lay outside the gene matches. CDR3 in DNA: TGTGCCAGCCTGCGTATAGCGGGAGGGGTAGGCGCAGATACGCAGTATTTT. As protein: CASLRIAGGVGADTQYF.